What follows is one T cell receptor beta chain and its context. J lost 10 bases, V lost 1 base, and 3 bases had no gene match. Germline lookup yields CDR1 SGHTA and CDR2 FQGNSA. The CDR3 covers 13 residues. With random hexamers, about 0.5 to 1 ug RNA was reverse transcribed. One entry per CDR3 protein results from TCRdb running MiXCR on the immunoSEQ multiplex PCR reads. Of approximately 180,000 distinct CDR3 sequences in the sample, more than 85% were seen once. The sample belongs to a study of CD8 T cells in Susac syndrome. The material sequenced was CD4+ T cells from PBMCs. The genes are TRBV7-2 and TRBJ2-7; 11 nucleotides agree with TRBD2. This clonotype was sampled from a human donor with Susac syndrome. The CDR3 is CASSLGLAGNQYF. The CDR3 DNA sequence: TGTGCCAGCAGCTTAGGACTAGCGGGGAACCAGTACTTC.